The 15 T cell receptor beta chains below were found in one sample sequenced in a study of shared clonotypes between healthy human individuals. The repertoire was sequenced with immunoSEQ multiplex PCR; TCRdb's copy has only in-frame clones and lacks some. The table includes just over 2,000,000 clones, about 95% detected once. The sample comprised naive CD4+ T cells sorted from blood. Sample subset: CD45RA+ positively selected. These receptors originate from a man aged 18 to 30 in good health.

This chain connects TRBV5-1 to TRBJ2-7; 13 nucleotides line up with TRBD2. The CDR3 extends over 15 amino acids. Germline V lookup: CDR1 SGHRS, CDR2 YFSETQ. V gave up 4 bases and J gave up 6 bases; unmatched junction bases: 7. Here the CDR3 DNA reads TGCGCCAGCAGCGCAGGGACTAGCGGGGAGAGCGAGCAGTACTTC. It is translated as CASSAGTSGESEQYF.

About this clone: Other DNA sequences in the same sample also yield this CDR3. The CDR3 spells CASSLGLSTDTQYF. The DNA for the CDR3 is TGCGCCAGCAGCTTGGGACTAAGCACAGATACGCAGTATTTT. The chain recombines TRBV5-1 with TRBJ2-3, with TRBD2 as a possible D gene (5 bases). CDR1 and CDR2 (germline): SGHRS, YFSETQ. The length of the CDR3 is 14 residues. V gave up 0 bases and J gave up 0 bases, with 5 bases separating them.

This clone has a single count. The chain links TRBV15 to TRBJ2-2; no reliable D call. Trimming took off 0 bases at V and 6 bases at J, with 14 bases between the two ends. Germline CDR1 is LNHNV and CDR2 is YYDKDF (reference sequence). This CDR3 spans 16 amino acids. The CDR3 DNA is TGTGCCACCAGCAGAGAGGATCCTCTTATCCCCGGGGAGCTGTTTTTT. This encodes CATSREDPLIPGELFF.

The chain employs TRBV6-5 and TRBJ2-1; TRBD2 agrees at 8 bases. With 7 bases clipped from V and 2 bases from J, the junction kept 7 bases outside the gene matches. Germline V lookup: CDR1 MNHEY, CDR2 SVGAGI. This CDR3 has 15 amino acids. The CDR3: CASNTAGGTYNEQFF. The CDR3 DNA reads TGTGCCAGCAATACCGCGGGGGGCACCTACAATGAGCAGTTCTTC.

J is TRBJ2-1 and V is TRBV7-2; D unclear. CDR1 and CDR2 (germline): SGHTA, FQGNSA. The CDR3 spans 15 residues. Trimming stripped 2 bases from V and 5 bases from J, with 13 bases between. CDR3 amino acids: CASSLNLGSHNEQFF. CDR3 nucleotides: TGTGCCAGCAGCTTAAATTTGGGGTCCCACAATGAGCAGTTCTTC.

The chain has TRBV10-3 and TRBJ2-7, with D perhaps TRBD1 or TRBD2 (6 bases each). Germline loops: CDR1 ENHRY, CDR2 SYGVKD. Trimming took off 10 bases at V and 0 bases at J, with 19 bases between the two ends. The CDR3 covers 15 residues. The CDR3 nucleotides are TGTGCCACCATCCCTGGGGGGCTAACCTCCTACGAGCAGTACTTC. Translating it yields CATIPGGLTSYEQYF.

This CDR3 is CASSYSSRGGEAFF. CDR3 bases: TGTGCCAGCAGTTACAGCTCTAGGGGAGGAGAAGCTTTCTTT. V gene TRBV6-5 combines with J gene TRBJ1-1; maybe TRBD1 (5 bases). The CDR3 is 14 amino acids. Trimming cost V 2 bases and J 8 bases, with 15 bases left between them. The germline V gene has CDR1 MNHEY and CDR2 SVGAGI.

J is TRBJ1-2 and V is TRBV28; D is unclear. The germline CDR1 and CDR2 sequences are MDHEN and SYDVKM. Trimming left V 3 bases short and J 7 bases short, with 9 bases between. CDR3 size: 12 residues. The chain's CDR3 is CASSLLDGGYTF. In DNA, the CDR3 is TGTGCCAGCAGTTTGTTGGACGGTGGCTACACCTTC.

V gene TRBV28 combines with J gene TRBJ1-2; 7 nucleotides align to TRBD1. Unmatched junction bases numbered 8, after V lost 7 bases and J lost 3 bases. Per the germline V gene, CDR1 is MDHEN and CDR2 is SYDVKM. The CDR3 runs 14 residues. CDR3 bases: TGTGCCAGCATCAGCCCCGGGACAGACTATGGCTACACCTTC. This gives the protein CASISPGTDYGYTF.

This chain joins TRBV30 and TRBJ2-6, with 8 nucleotides matching TRBD1. The V segment lost 3 bases and the J segment 0 bases; nucleotides outside the gene matches: 7. The V gene's germline CDR1 is GTSNPN and CDR2 SVGIG (reference sequence). This CDR3 has 17 residues. In DNA form, the CDR3 reads TGTGCCTGGAGAGGACAGGGCTACCTCTCTGGGGCCAACGTCCTGACTTTC. Protein: CAWRGQGYLSGANVLTF. Based on the CDR3 plus reference TRBV30 and TRBJ2-6, the full variable domain is SQTIHQWPATLVQPVGSPLSLECTVEGTSNPNLYWYRQAAGRGLQLLFYSVGIGQISSEVPQNLSASRPQDRQFILSSKKLLLSDSGFYLCAWRGQGYLSGANVLTFGAGSRLTVL.

This chain links TRBV18 with TRBJ1-6; 10 positions match TRBD1. This CDR3 is 12 amino acids long. Germline trimming cut 8 bases from V and 13 bases from J; bases unmatched to any gene: 5. Germline CDR1 KGHSH, CDR2 LQKENI. The chain's CDR3 is CASSDRGLPLHF. CDR3 coding DNA: TGTGCCAGCAGTGACAGGGGGCTTCCCCTCCACTTT.

Note on this clone: Mismatch with germline at one junction end may stem from a read error. The chain couples TRBV7-2 to TRBJ2-7; D possibly uses TRBD1 or TRBD2 (6 bases each). The length of the CDR3 is 13 residues. Germline loops: CDR1 SGHTA, CDR2 FQGNSA. As DNA, the CDR3 is TGTGCCAGCAGCTTAGTGGTGGGGGGCTTCTCAAACTTC. Amino acids: CASSLVVGGFSNF.

The count of this clone is one. This sample also contains other DNA sequences that code for the same CDR3. V usage is TRBV5-1 and J usage is TRBJ1-5, with TRBD1 matching 9 bases. J was trimmed by 4 bases and V by 2 bases; bases with no gene match: 4. The V gene's germline CDR1 is SGHRS and CDR2 YFSETQ. The CDR3 covers 15 residues. As DNA, the CDR3 is TGCGCCAGCAGCTTAGACGGGACAGGGAATCAGCCCCAGCATTTT. Amino acid sequence: CASSLDGTGNQPQHF.

Of note for this clone: At the DNA level, this CDR3 is encoded by other sequences in the same sample as well. The chain has TRBV11-2 and TRBJ2-3, with D possibly matching TRBD2 (6 bases). This CDR3 is 15 amino acids long. The V gene lost 1 base and the J gene lost 2 bases, with 10 bases spanning the gap. Germline assignment: CDR1 SGHAT and CDR2 FQNNGV. The CDR3 here is CASSLGGLNTDTQYF. CDR3 coding DNA: TGTGCCAGCAGCTTAGGGGGACTGAACACAGATACGCAGTATTTT.

Note on this clone: At one of its ends the junction is not consistent with the germline gene, which may arise from a read error. Written as DNA, the CDR3 is TGTGCTAGCAGCATCGGACTAGCGGGGGTCAATGAGCAGTTCTTC. It specifies CASSIGLAGVNEQFF. The chain joins TRBV7-7 to TRBJ2-1; 13 nucleotides agree with TRBD2. CDR1 is SSHAT, CDR2 FNYEAQ, per germline (reference sequence). The CDR3 has 15 residues. Looking up the rest from reference TRBV7-7 and TRBJ2-1 gives the full variable domain: GAGVSQSPRYKVTKRGQDVTLRCDPISSHATLYWYQQALGQGPEFLTYFNYEAQPDKSGLPSDRFSAERPEGSISTLTIQRTEQRDSAMYRCASSIGLAGVNEQFFGPGTRLTVL.